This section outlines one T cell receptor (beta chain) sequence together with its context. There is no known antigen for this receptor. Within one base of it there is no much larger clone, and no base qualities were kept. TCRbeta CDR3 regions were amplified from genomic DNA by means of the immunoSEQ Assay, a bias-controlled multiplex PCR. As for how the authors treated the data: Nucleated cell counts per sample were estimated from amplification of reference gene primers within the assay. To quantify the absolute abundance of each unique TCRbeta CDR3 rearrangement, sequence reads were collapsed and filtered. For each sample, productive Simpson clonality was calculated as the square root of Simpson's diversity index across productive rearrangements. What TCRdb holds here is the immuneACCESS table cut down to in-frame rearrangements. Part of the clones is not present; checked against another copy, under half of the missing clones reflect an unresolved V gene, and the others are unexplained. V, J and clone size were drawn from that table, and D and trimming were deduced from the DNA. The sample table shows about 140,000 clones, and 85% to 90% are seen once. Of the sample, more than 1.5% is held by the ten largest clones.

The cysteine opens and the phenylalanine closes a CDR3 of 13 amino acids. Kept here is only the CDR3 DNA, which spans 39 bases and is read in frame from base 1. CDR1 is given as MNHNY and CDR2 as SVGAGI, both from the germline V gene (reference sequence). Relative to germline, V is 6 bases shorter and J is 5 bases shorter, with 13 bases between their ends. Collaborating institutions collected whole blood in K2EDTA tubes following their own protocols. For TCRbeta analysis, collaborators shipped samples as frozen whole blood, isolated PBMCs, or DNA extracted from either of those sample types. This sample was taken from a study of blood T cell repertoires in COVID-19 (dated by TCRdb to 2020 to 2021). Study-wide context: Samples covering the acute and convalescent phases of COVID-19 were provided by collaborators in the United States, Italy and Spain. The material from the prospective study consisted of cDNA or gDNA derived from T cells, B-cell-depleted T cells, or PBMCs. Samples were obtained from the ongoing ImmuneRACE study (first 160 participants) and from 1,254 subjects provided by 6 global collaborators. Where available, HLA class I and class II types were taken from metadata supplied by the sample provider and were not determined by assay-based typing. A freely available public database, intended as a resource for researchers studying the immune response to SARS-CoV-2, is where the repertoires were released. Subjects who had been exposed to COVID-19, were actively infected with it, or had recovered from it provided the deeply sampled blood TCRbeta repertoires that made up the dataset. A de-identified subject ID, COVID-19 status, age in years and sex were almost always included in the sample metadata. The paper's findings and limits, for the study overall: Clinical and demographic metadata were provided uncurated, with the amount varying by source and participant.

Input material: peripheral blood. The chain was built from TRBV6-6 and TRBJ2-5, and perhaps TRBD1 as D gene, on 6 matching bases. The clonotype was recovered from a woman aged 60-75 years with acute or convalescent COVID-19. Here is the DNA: TGTGCCAGCAGCTCAGGGGCTCGGGAGACCCAGTACTTC. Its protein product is CASSSGARETQYF.